Detailed here is one TCR beta chain. Antigen specificity is unknown. This sample stems from a study of cytomegalovirus exposure and HLA in healthy donors. Overall study context: Genotyping showed 75% to 90% of a few hundred donors falling in the Caucasian-associated ancestry cluster. Findings and limits, study-wide: In vitro work confirmed that three CMV-associated chains recognize CMV antigens.

Germline loops: CDR1 SEHNR, CDR2 FQNEAQ (reference sequence). This CDR3 is 13 amino acids long. Trimming left V 3 bases short and J 6 bases short, with 11 bases between. 60 Vbeta and 13 Jbeta primers were used in PCR. Data came from immunoSEQ multiplex PCR; TCRdb stores just in-frame clones and leaves some out. Here the sample table reports 200,000 to 250,000 clones. Sequenced sample: PBMCs. The rearrangement joins TRBV7-9 to TRBJ1-2; unclear D gene. The sequence was obtained from a woman in her 30s in good health and CMV-seropositive. Here the CDR3 reads CASSFFREDGYTF. CDR3 bases: TGTGCCAGCAGCTTTTTTCGAGAGGATGGCTACACCTTC.